One sample yielded the 22 T cell receptor beta chains listed below, sequenced in a study of vaccination and CD4 T cells after COVID-19. These receptors are not linked to any known antigen. Noted treatment: approximately 9-day PBMC culture with coronavirus spike peptide pools or control peptides (ViraFEST assay). The Oncomine TCR Beta short-read assay generated sequence data from the DNA of cultured CD4+ T cells. Each CDR3 protein gets one entry after TCRdb re-called the PCR reads with MiXCR. The profile shows more than 15,000 distinct CDR3 sequences, around 55% of them singletons. The sample was CD4+ T cells from blood, cultured in vitro. These receptors all come from a human donor who had recovered from COVID-19.

The chain has TRBV20-1 and TRBJ2-7, with TRBD2 matching over 12 bases. The J segment lost 4 bases and the V segment lost 6 bases, leaving 7 bases of the junction unmatched. Germline V CDR1 and CDR2: DFQATT, SNEGSKA (reference sequence). The CDR3 is made up of 14 amino acids. CDR3: CSAVLAGGRYEQYF. DNA of the CDR3: TGCAGTGCCGTTCTAGCGGGGGGGCGGTACGAGCAGTACTTC.

The genes are TRBV12-3 or TRBV12-4 and TRBJ2-1; weak D call: TRBD2 (5 bases). V dropped 3 bases and J dropped 12 bases, with 12 bases sitting between them. CDR3 size: 12 residues. This CDR3 is CASSFYGDGQFF. The CDR3 DNA sequence: TGTGCCAGCAGTTTTTACGGGGATGGGCAGTTCTTC.

The chain employs TRBV2 and TRBJ1-2, with D perhaps matching TRBD1 (6 bases). Germline-derived CDR1 and CDR2 are SNHLY and FYNNEI. Trimming cost V 5 bases and J 8 bases, with 15 bases left between them. This CDR3 has 13 amino acids. As DNA, the CDR3 is TGTGCCAGCAGTACGGGGGACATCTACGGCTACACCTTC. Amino acid sequence: CASSTGDIYGYTF.

The CDR3 region has the DNA TGTGCCAGCAGTGAAATTGTGGGGTCAGGGTGGAATCAGCCCCAGCATTTT. This gives the protein CASSEIVGSGWNQPQHF. The chain couples TRBV6-1 to TRBJ1-5; D may be TRBD1 (5 bases). The germline V gene has CDR1 MNHNS and CDR2 SASEGT. Trimming removed 2 bases from V and 4 bases from J, with 18 bases in between. The CDR3 is 17 amino acids.

This clonotype was found once. The rearrangement uses TRBV6-5 and TRBJ2-1, with D unclear. The germline V gene has CDR1 MNHEY and CDR2 SVGAGI. The CDR3 is made up of 14 amino acids. The V and J ends lost 2 bases and 6 bases respectively, with 11 bases between them. The CDR3 spells CASSYGLSLNEQFF. CDR3 DNA: TGTGCCAGCAGTTACGGTCTTTCCCTCAATGAGCAGTTCTTC.

This clonotype appeared a few times. This rearrangement joins TRBV4-2 to TRBJ1-2; D uncertain. The V and J ends lost 1 base and 4 bases respectively, with 16 bases between them. Germline values: CDR1 LGHNA, CDR2 YNFKEQ. This CDR3 comprises 16 residues. The CDR3 sequence is CASSQGNLGNPYGYTF. In nucleotides, the CDR3 is TGTGCCAGCAGCCAAGGGAATCTCGGTAACCCCTATGGCTACACCTTC.

J is TRBJ2-7 and V is TRBV6-5, with TRBD2 matching over 9 bases. Germline V gene sequence: CDR1 MNHEY, CDR2 SVGAGI. Unmatched junction bases numbered 13, after V lost 0 bases and J lost 7 bases. The CDR3 is 17 residues long. The CDR3 coding sequence is TGTGCCAGCAGTTACTCCCCCGGTAGCGGGAGATTGCGGGAGCAGTACTTC. Amino acids: CASSYSPGSGRLREQYF.

The genes are TRBV27 and TRBJ1-6, with a weak D call TRBD1 (6 bases). The V gene's germline CDR1 is MNHEY and CDR2 SMNVEV (reference sequence). Trimming took off 4 bases at V and 0 bases at J, with 10 bases between the two ends. The CDR3 extends over 16 amino acids. The CDR3: CASSYRVDSYNSPLHF. In DNA form, the CDR3 reads TGTGCCAGCAGTTACAGGGTGGACTCCTATAATTCACCCCTCCACTTT.

The chain has TRBV20-1 and TRBJ2-1; either TRBD1 or TRBD2 may fit D (5 bases each). The CDR3 is 15 amino acids. Looked up from germline, CDR1 is DFQATT and CDR2 is SNEGSKA (reference sequence). The V gene lost 8 bases and the J gene lost 1 base, with 18 bases spanning the gap. CDR3: CSYLGGRRSYNEQFF. CDR3 coding DNA: TGCAGTTACCTTGGGGGACGGAGGTCCTACAATGAGCAGTTCTTC.

This clonotype has a single count. This chain links TRBV2 with TRBJ2-2, with 8 bases lining up with TRBD2. The germline gives CDR1 SNHLY, CDR2 FYNNEI. J gave up 4 bases and V 3 bases, and 16 bases lay outside the gene matches. The CDR3 loop spans 19 amino acids. Here the CDR3 reads CASSDWEGYSGTSTGELFF. CDR3 in DNA: TGTGCCAGCAGTGATTGGGAAGGATATAGCGGGACTTCCACCGGGGAGCTGTTTTTT.

The chain uses TRBV20-1 and TRBJ2-5; D is unresolved. With 6 bases removed from V and 1 base from J, the gap between germline ends came to 12 bases. Germline V gives CDR1 DFQATT, CDR2 SNEGSKA (reference sequence). The CDR3 spans 13 residues. The CDR3 sequence is CSAEPGFQETQYF. DNA for the CDR3: TGCAGTGCCGAACCAGGATTCCAAGAGACCCAGTACTTC.

The chain employs TRBV12-3 or TRBV12-4 and TRBJ1-2; 7 bases fit TRBD1. Germline trimming cut 6 bases from V and 7 bases from J; bases unmatched to any gene: 11. The CDR3 has 14 amino acids. The CDR3 spells CASRRDRALGGYTF. CDR3 sequence (DNA): TGTGCCAGCAGGAGGGACAGAGCATTAGGTGGCTACACCTTC.

This rearrangement joins TRBV19 to TRBJ2-3; 9 positions match TRBD1. The CDR3 consists of 16 residues. The trim removed 6 bases at V and 0 bases at J, leaving 7 bases unmatched. Germline V gives CDR1 LNHDA, CDR2 SQIVND (reference sequence). This CDR3 reads CASRQTGGSSTDTQYF. The CDR3 DNA reads as TGTGCCAGTAGACAGACAGGGGGTTCTAGCACAGATACGCAGTATTTT.

J is TRBJ1-4 and V is TRBV20-1, with a possible D match to TRBD1 (5 bases). Trimming pared 6 bases from V and 5 bases from J, leaving 13 bases between. The CDR3 sequence is 13 residues long. The germline CDR1 and CDR2 sequences are DFQATT and SNEGSKA (reference sequence). The CDR3 DNA reads TGCAGTGCCTGGGACGGAAGGAATGAAAAACTGTTTTTT. Translating gives CSAWDGRNEKLFF.

This chain uses TRBV20-1 with TRBJ2-1; 7 bases are shared with TRBD2. The CDR3 has 13 residues. The germline gives CDR1 DFQATT, CDR2 SNEGSKA (reference sequence). The ends lost 7 bases at V and 0 bases at J; junction bases unmatched: 3. The CDR3, as DNA: TGCAGTGGGGGGGGGAGCTCCTACAATGAGCAGTTCTTC. Translation: CSGGGSSYNEQFF.

The chain joins TRBV6-2 or TRBV6-3 to TRBJ1-2; weak D call: TRBD1 (6 bases). V was trimmed by 6 bases and J by 3 bases, leaving 11 bases between them. The length of the CDR3 is 13 residues. Germline CDR1 reads MNHEY; CDR2 reads SVGEGT. CDR3 sequence reads: CASRTQGYYGYTF. Written as DNA, the CDR3 is TGTGCCAGCAGGACACAGGGATACTATGGCTACACCTTC.

The V and J genes are TRBV5-1 and TRBJ1-2, with D unresolved. The CDR3 length is 13 residues. Germline V gene sequence: CDR1 SGHRS, CDR2 YFSETQ. Deletions cut 1 base from V and 5 bases from J, with 9 bases between. The CDR3 nucleotides are TGCGCCAGCAGCTTGACAATAGGGTATGGCTACACCTTC. Its protein is CASSLTIGYGYTF. Variable domain in full (rest from reference TRBV5-1 and TRBJ1-2): KAGVTQTPRYLIKTRGQQVTLSCSPISGHRSVSWYQQTPGQGLQFLFEYFSETQRNKGNFPGRFSGRQFSNSRSEMNVSTLELGDSALYLCASSLTIGYGYTFGSGTRLTVV.

The table lists this clonotype with a few counts. J is TRBJ2-7 and V is TRBV20-1; TRBD2 might be the D (6 bases). Germline V gene lookup returns CDR1 DFQATT and CDR2 SNEGSKA (reference sequence). The CDR3 contains 11 residues. V lost 6 bases and J lost 3, with 9 bases in between. The CDR3 loop reads CSAGDFYEQYF. The CDR3 DNA reads TGCAGTGCAGGGGACTTCTACGAGCAGTACTTC.

The chain is built from TRBV7-9 and TRBJ1-3, with TRBD1 matching 10 bases. This CDR3 is 17 amino acids long. In germline, CDR1 is SEHNR, CDR2 FQNEAQ (reference sequence). The junction had 9 bases not matched to a gene; V was cut back by 5 bases and J by 2 bases. The CDR3 DNA reads as TGTGCCAGCAGCCAGGGACAGGGGTTTGGAGCTGGAAACACCATATATTTT. It is translated as CASSQGQGFGAGNTIYF.

This clonotype was detected only a few times. The J gene is TRBJ2-3, the V gene TRBV15; 8 positions agree with TRBD2. The CDR3 is 20 amino acids. Germline assignment: CDR1 LNHNV and CDR2 YYDKDF (reference sequence). V lost 3 bases, J lost 0 bases, and 17 bases stayed unmatched. The CDR3 nucleotides are TGTGCCACCAGCAGGTCCGGGGGGCTGGGGCGGGGGGCTAGCACAGATACGCAGTATTTT. This encodes CATSRSGGLGRGASTDTQYF.

The gene calls are TRBV19 and TRBJ2-3, with 8 positions matching TRBD2. The V gene end was trimmed by 1 base and the J gene end by 4 bases; junction bases not matched to a gene: 1. There are 14 residues in the CDR3. CDR1 is LNHDA and CDR2 is SQIVND in the germline V gene (reference sequence). This chain's CDR3 is CASSIGTSPDTQYF. CDR3 DNA sequence: TGTGCCAGTAGTATAGGGACTAGCCCAGATACGCAGTATTTT.

This rearrangement joins TRBV5-1 to TRBJ2-5; TRBD1 might be the D (5 bases). Germline loops: CDR1 SGHRS, CDR2 YFSETQ. Trimming took 3 bases from V and 4 from J, leaving 16 bases between them. The CDR3 runs to 15 residues. The CDR3 region has the DNA TGCGCCAGCAGCTCCTACGACAGCGAAGGAGAGACCCAGTACTTC. This gives the protein CASSSYDSEGETQYF.